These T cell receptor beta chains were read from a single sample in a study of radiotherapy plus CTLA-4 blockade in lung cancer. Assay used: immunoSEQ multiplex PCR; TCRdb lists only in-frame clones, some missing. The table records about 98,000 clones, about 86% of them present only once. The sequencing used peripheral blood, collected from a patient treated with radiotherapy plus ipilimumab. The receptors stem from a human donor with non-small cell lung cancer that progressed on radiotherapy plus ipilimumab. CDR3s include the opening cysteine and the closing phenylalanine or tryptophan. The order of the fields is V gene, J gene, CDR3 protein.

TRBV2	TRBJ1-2	CASSGQGRNYGYTF
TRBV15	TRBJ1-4	CATSRDLGHEKLFF
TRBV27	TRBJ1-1	CASSLRLMGEAFF
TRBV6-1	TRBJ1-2	CASNRGSYGGLGYTF
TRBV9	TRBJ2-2	CASSVADSTGELFF
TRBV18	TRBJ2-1	CASSPLTSGGVYNEQFF
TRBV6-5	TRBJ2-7	CASSTGGPGYEQYF
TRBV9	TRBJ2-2	CASSVIGNTGELFF
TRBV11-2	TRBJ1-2	CASSGQGAGGYTF
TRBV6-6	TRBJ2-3	CASSYGQGSSTDTQYF
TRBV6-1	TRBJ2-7	CASNIADEQYF
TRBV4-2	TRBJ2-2	CASSQYLGVAANTGELFF
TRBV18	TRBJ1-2	CASSPETGDGNGYTF
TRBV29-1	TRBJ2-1	CSVEGAAGDPYNEQFF
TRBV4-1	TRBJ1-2	CASSQGGSGYGYTF
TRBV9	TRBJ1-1	CASSVDPQGGVRTEAFF
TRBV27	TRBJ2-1	CASSRDYSYNEQFF
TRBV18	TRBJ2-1	CASSPRPGDSEQFF
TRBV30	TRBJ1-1	CAWISRDTEAFF
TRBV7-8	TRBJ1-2	CASSSLGTPSGGYTF
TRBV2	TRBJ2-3	CASSPKGSSTDTQYF
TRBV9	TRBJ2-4	CASSVTAGGQSIQYF
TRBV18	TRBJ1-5	CASSPIGGNGNQPQHF
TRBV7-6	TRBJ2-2	CASSSPDTKTGELFF
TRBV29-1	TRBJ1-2	CSVAFGLGTGGSGGYTF
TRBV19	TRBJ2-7	CASSKHRTASYEQYF
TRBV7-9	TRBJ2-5	CASSLVTSAETQYF
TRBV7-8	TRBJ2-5	CASTPGRVQETQYF
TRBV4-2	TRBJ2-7	CASSQRRVCLCYEQYF
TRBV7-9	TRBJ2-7	CASSLTGQQTYEQYF
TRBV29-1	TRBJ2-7	CSVAQGYEQYF
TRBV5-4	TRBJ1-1	CASSLAGPEGIEAFF
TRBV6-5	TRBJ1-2	CASSEIGPSYGYTF
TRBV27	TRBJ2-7	CASRLREAFSYEQYF
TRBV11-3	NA	CASSLDPGLAGIEQYF
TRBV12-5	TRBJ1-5	CASGTGQLNQPQHF
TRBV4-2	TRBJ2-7	CASSQEYRQDPYEQYF
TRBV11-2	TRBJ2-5	CASSPPGGEETQYF
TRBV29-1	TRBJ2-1	CSVGVAGGSYNEQFF